This T cell receptor (beta chain) comes out of a study of T cells in Graves' hyperthyroidism and ophthalmopathy. Study observations and caveats: The model identified upcoming ophthalmopathy a median 6.5 months ahead of onset.

A note on this clonotype: The antigen remains undetermined.

The V gene's germline CDR1 is LGHDT and CDR2 YNNKEL (reference sequence). Trimming removed 4 bases at V and 6 bases at J, with 21 bases between. This CDR3 region has 16 residues. Amplified TCR beta CDR3 regions came from RNA transcripts. First-round RT-PCR with HTBI primers amplified the TCR CDR3 region. MiXCR was run by TCRdb on the multiplex PCR reads, yielding one entry per CDR3 protein. The data hold approximately 600,000 distinct CDR3 sequences, with about a fifth observed a single time. The V call is TRBV3-1, the J call TRBJ2-5, with D perhaps TRBD2 (6 bases). The sample consisted of blood. The sequence was collected from a young man with Graves' ophthalmopathy. This CDR3 is CASSPGRRAGSKTQYF. The CDR3 region has the DNA TGTGCCAGCAGCCCAGGGCGTAGGGCGGGAAGTAAGACCCAGTACTTC.